These 27 T cell receptor beta chains were all obtained from the same sample, sequenced in a study of shared clonotypes between healthy human individuals. Only CD45RO-negative cells positively selected for CCR7 counted as naive CD8 cells, so terminally differentiated effector memory CD45RA+ cells were excluded. TCRdb's copy holds only in-frame clones and misses some; the assay was immunoSEQ multiplex PCR. The sample records about 2.1 million clones, approximately 92% being singletons. Sequenced input: naive CD8+ T cells from PBMCs. These receptors were taken from a man younger than 35 in good health. Some clones in this sample may be carry-over from other donors' samples.

V and J are TRBV29-1 and TRBJ1-2; TRBD1 agrees at 9 bases. The CDR3 is 11 residues long. Germline V CDR1 and CDR2: SQVTM, ANQGSEA. V was clipped by 7 bases and J by 8 bases; unmatched bases: 5. The CDR3 sequence is CSEWTGEGYTF. The CDR3 DNA reads as TGCAGCGAATGGACAGGGGAAGGCTACACCTTC.

CDR3 protein: CASSLASNRKIVDNEQFF. The DNA of the CDR3 is TGTGCCAGCAGCTTAGCATCGAACAGGAAAATCGTAGACAATGAGCAGTTCTTC. The V call is TRBV7-6, the J call TRBJ2-1, with a tentative D call TRBD1 (5 bases). Trimming stripped 0 bases from V and 5 bases from J, with 20 bases between. CDR3 length: 18 amino acids. The V gene's germline CDR1 is SGHVS and CDR2 FNYEAQ.

The V gene is TRBV4-1, the J gene TRBJ2-7; tentative D call: TRBD2 (5 bases). CDR3 length equals 16 residues. V was cut by 0 bases and J by 7 bases, with 19 bases left in between. CDR1 and CDR2 (germline): MGHRA, YSYEKL. As DNA, the CDR3 is TGCGCCAGCAGCCAAGATGGTAGTGGCGGAGGCCAAGAGCAGTACTTC. This translates into CASSQDGSGGGQEQYF.

Notes on this clone: Its ends do not fully match the called genes, so a read error is possible. The chain employs TRBV6-5 and TRBJ2-1, with a possible D match to TRBD2 (6 bases). The length of the CDR3 is 15 residues. Per the germline V gene, CDR1 is MNHEY and CDR2 is SVGAGI. The CDR3 DNA is TGTGCCAGCAGTATAACTAGCCACCGGGGCAATCAGCAGTTCTTC. This gives the protein CASSITSHRGNQQFF.

The chain combines TRBV11-2 with TRBJ2-1; the D gene is possibly TRBD1 (5 bases). Trimming shortened V by 4 bases and J by 4 bases, and 20 bases separated the two germline ends. Germline V gene sequence: CDR1 SGHAT, CDR2 FQNNGV. The CDR3 length is 17 residues. CDR3 in DNA: TGTGCCAGCAGCTCGACGGAAGGGGTTCCGATTTACAATGAGCAGTTCTTC. It yields the protein CASSSTEGVPIYNEQFF.

The rearrangement uses TRBV7-2 and TRBJ2-7; 7 nucleotides agree with TRBD1. Germline assignment: CDR1 SGHTA and CDR2 FQGNSA. The CDR3 runs 17 residues. The V gene end was trimmed by 5 bases and the J gene end by 0 bases; junction bases not matched to a gene: 13. The CDR3 loop reads CASSPFLGTVSSYEQYF. CDR3 sequence (DNA): TGTGCCAGCAGCCCGTTTCTCGGGACAGTTAGCTCCTACGAGCAGTACTTC.

This clone was counted once. CDR3 bases: TGTGCCAGCAGTTGGGGTAAGAACACTGAAGCTTTCTTT. This encodes CASSWGKNTEAFF. The chain has TRBV11-3 and TRBJ1-1; no clear D gene. The germline V gene has CDR1 SGHNT and CDR2 YENEEA. CDR3 size: 13 residues. With 6 bases removed from V and 1 base from J, the gap between germline ends came to 9 bases.

The V and J genes are TRBV13 and TRBJ2-6; D is perhaps TRBD1 (5 bases). This CDR3 contains 14 residues. Germline loops: CDR1 PRHDT, CDR2 FYEKMQ (reference sequence). Trimming shortened V by 3 bases and J by 6 bases, and 9 bases separated the two germline ends. CDR3: CASSFAGSANVLTF. CDR3 DNA sequence: TGTGCCAGCAGCTTTGCAGGGTCGGCCAACGTCCTGACTTTC. Supplemented by reference TRBV13 and TRBJ2-6, the full variable domain reads AAGVIQSPRHLIKEKRETATLKCYPIPRHDTVYWYQQGPGQDPQFLISFYEKMQSDKGSIPDRFSAQQFSDYHSELNMSSLELGDSALYFCASSFAGSANVLTFGAGSRLTVL.

The rearrangement joins TRBV6-5 to TRBJ1-1; the D is unclear. Trimming shortened V by 7 bases and J by 4 bases, and 13 bases separated the two germline ends. Germline CDR1 and CDR2: MNHEY and SVGAGI. The CDR3 spans 13 residues. As DNA, the CDR3 is TGTGCCAGCACCAACCTTCAGAGCACTGAAGCTTTCTTT. This codes for CASTNLQSTEAFF.

To note about this clone: Relative to the germline gene, one junction end is altered; a read error may explain this. The sample contains more than one DNA sequence encoding this CDR3. V gene TRBV6-5 combines with J gene TRBJ2-1; 8 nucleotides match TRBD2. Per germline, CDR1 MNHEY and CDR2 SVGAGI. This CDR3 spans 15 amino acids. In DNA form, the CDR3 reads TGTGCTAGCAGTTCCAGCGGGAGTAGCTACAATGAGCAGTTCTTC. Translation: CASSSSGSSYNEQFF.

This clone was seen once. The chain has TRBV2 and TRBJ2-7, with 12 bases identical to TRBD1. V lost 5 bases, J lost 4 bases, and 6 bases stayed unmatched. This CDR3 contains 15 residues. CDR1 is SNHLY, CDR2 FYNNEI, per germline. The CDR3 DNA follows: TGTGCCAGCAGTCCCGGGACAGGGGGCCTTTACGAGCAGTACTTC. As protein: CASSPGTGGLYEQYF.

V and J are TRBV11-2 and TRBJ2-1; possibly TRBD1 or TRBD2 for D (5 bases each). This CDR3 region has 16 residues. The ends were cut back, 1 base at V and 8 bases at J, with 18 bases in the middle. The germline CDR1 and CDR2 sequences are SGHAT and FQNNGV. The CDR3 here is CASSLGLTGRLYEQFF. The CDR3 nucleotides read TGTGCCAGCAGCTTAGGGTTGACGGGACGTCTCTATGAGCAGTTCTTC.

This rearrangement joins TRBV7-8 to TRBJ2-7; 7 bases line up with TRBD1. The CDR3 has 15 amino acids. From germline, CDR1 is SGHVS and CDR2 FQNEAQ. Trimming took 4 bases from V and 2 from J; bases not matched to a gene: 8. DNA for the CDR3: TGTGCCAGCAGCTATTTCACCGGGACAGCCTACGAGCAGTACTTC. Residues: CASSYFTGTAYEQYF.

The rearrangement joins TRBV2 to TRBJ2-2; 8 nucleotides line up with TRBD1. V dropped 7 bases and J dropped 5; count of bases not matched to a gene: 9. This CDR3 contains 15 residues. CDR1 is SNHLY and CDR2 is FYNNEI in the germline V gene. CDR3 bases: TGTGCCAGCACTTCGGACAGGGCGGGGACCGGGGAGCTGTTTTTT. Its translation: CASTSDRAGTGELFF. Variable domain in full (rest from reference TRBV2 and TRBJ2-2): EPEVTQTPSHQVTQMGQEVILRCVPISNHLYFYWYRQILGQKVEFLVSFYNNEISEKSEIFDDQFSVERPDGSNFTLKIRSTKLEDSAMYFCASTSDRAGTGELFFGEGSRLTVL.

This chain connects TRBV7-7 to TRBJ2-1; D is undetermined. Trimming cost V 5 bases and J 4 bases, with 12 bases left between them. Per germline, CDR1 SSHAT and CDR2 FNYEAQ (reference sequence). The CDR3 consists of 14 residues. The CDR3 region is CASSLSPRYNEQFF. The CDR3 DNA reads as TGTGCCAGCAGCCTATCCCCCCGATACAATGAGCAGTTCTTC. Together with reference TRBV7-7 and TRBJ2-1, the CDR3 gives the full variable domain: GAGVSQSPRYKVTKRGQDVTLRCDPISSHATLYWYQQALGQGPEFLTYFNYEAQPDKSGLPSDRFSAERPEGSISTLTIQRTEQRDSAMYRCASSLSPRYNEQFFGPGTRLTVL.

Worth noting for this clone: The CDR3 end shows no conserved phenylalanine or tryptophan, and so a read error is likely. The V and J genes are TRBV18 and TRBJ1-2; D might be TRBD1 (5 bases). This CDR3 has 16 amino acids. V was shortened by 4 bases and J by 3 bases, with 18 bases between the two germline ends. Germline CDR1 is KGHSH and CDR2 is LQKENI. CDR3 sequence reads: CASSLYPMTDYYGYTL. The CDR3 DNA follows: TGTGCCAGCTCACTTTACCCTATGACAGACTACTATGGCTACACCCTC.

The V gene is TRBV25-1, the J gene TRBJ1-1; unclear D gene. The CDR3 has 14 amino acids. The germline CDR1 and CDR2 sequences are MGHDK and SYGVNS. V dropped 4 bases and J dropped 7 bases, with 16 bases sitting between them. As DNA, the CDR3 is TGTGCCAGCAGTGGAGACGGGCCTAATCATGAAGCTTTCTTT. Translated: CASSGDGPNHEAFF.

This chain joins TRBV6-5 and TRBJ1-4, with TRBD1 identical over 7 bases. The germline V gene has CDR1 MNHEY and CDR2 SVGAGI. The V gene end was trimmed by 6 bases and the J gene end by 4 bases; junction bases not matched to a gene: 5. The CDR3 has 14 amino acids. This chain's CDR3 is CASSPGQLNEKLFF. CDR3 nucleotide sequence: TGTGCCAGCAGCCCGGGACAGCTTAATGAAAAACTGTTTTTT.

The V gene is TRBV7-9, the J gene TRBJ2-7; perhaps TRBD1 as D (6 bases). Germline values: CDR1 SEHNR, CDR2 FQNEAQ (reference sequence). The CDR3 sequence is 15 residues long. Trimming took off 5 bases at V and 2 bases at J, with 16 bases between the two ends. The CDR3 DNA follows: TGTGCCAGCAGCCCGACCGGGACACCGACCTACGAGCAGTACTTC. Its translation: CASSPTGTPTYEQYF.

V gene TRBV27 combines with J gene TRBJ2-3; D may be TRBD2 (6 bases). The CDR3 length is 14 residues. With 4 bases removed from V and 7 bases from J, the gap between germline ends came to 15 bases. The germline gives CDR1 MNHEY, CDR2 SMNVEV (reference sequence). In DNA, the CDR3 is TGTGCCAGCAGTTCAGGACGGGGCGGGAATACGCAGTATTTT. It translates to CASSSGRGGNTQYF.

This chain connects TRBV7-9 to TRBJ2-3; D is ambiguous. Germline CDR1 and CDR2: SEHNR and FQNEAQ (reference sequence). This CDR3 contains 15 residues. Trimming took 5 bases from V and 1 from J, leaving 13 bases between them. The chain's CDR3 is CASSPQVPRTDTQYF. CDR3 nucleotide sequence: TGTGCCAGCAGCCCCCAGGTACCCCGCACAGATACGCAGTATTTT.

V and J are TRBV7-6 and TRBJ2-1; 7 nucleotides line up with TRBD2. The V gene's germline CDR1 is SGHVS and CDR2 FNYEAQ. Losses at the gene ends were 1 base for V and 0 bases for J; bases not matched to a gene: 6. The CDR3 spans 17 residues. The CDR3 sequence: CASSLEVGGSSYNEQFF. The DNA for the CDR3 is TGTGCCAGCAGCTTAGAGGTCGGGGGGAGCTCCTACAATGAGCAGTTCTTC.

A word on this clone: The sample holds other DNA sequences that translate to the same CDR3. V is TRBV28 and J is TRBJ2-7; D ambiguous. Trimming took 3 bases from V and 5 from J, leaving 8 bases between them. The germline V gene encodes CDR1 MDHEN and CDR2 SYDVKM. This CDR3 is 12 amino acids long. The CDR3 protein is CASSFSVDEQYF. CDR3 coding DNA: TGTGCCAGCAGTTTTTCTGTGGACGAGCAGTACTTC. Supplemented by reference TRBV28 and TRBJ2-7, the full variable domain reads DVKVTQSSRYLVKRTGEKVFLECVQDMDHENMFWYRQDPGLGLRLIYFSYDVKMKEKGDIPEGYSVSREKKERFSLILESASTNQTSMYLCASSFSVDEQYFGPGTRLTVT.

The rearrangement links TRBV29-1 to TRBJ2-7; 11 bases are a match to TRBD2. Germline CDR1 reads SQVTM; CDR2 reads ANQGSEA. Unmatched junction bases numbered 3, after V lost 5 bases and J lost 0 bases. The CDR3 spans 14 residues. The CDR3 reads CSVRTSGPSYEQYF. The CDR3 DNA reads TGCAGCGTTAGGACTAGCGGGCCCTCCTACGAGCAGTACTTC.

In DNA, the CDR3 is TGTGCCAGCAGCCGACTCCAGGGGGGGCCTGAAGCTTTCTTT. Amino acids: CASSRLQGGPEAFF. The chain carries TRBV6-5 and TRBJ1-1, with TRBD1 identical over 7 bases. The CDR3 runs 14 residues. With V trimmed by 6 bases and J by 6 bases, 10 bases remained unmatched. Germline CDR1 reads MNHEY; CDR2 reads SVGAGI.

The rearrangement links TRBV10-1 to TRBJ2-7, with D possibly TRBD2 on 5 matching bases. Trimming stripped 7 bases from V and 6 bases from J, with 19 bases between. Germline CDR1 and CDR2: WNHNN and SYGVQD (reference sequence). The CDR3 is 14 residues long. CDR3 sequence (DNA): TGCGCCAGCAAACTTTTGCGACCTGCGGGCGAGCAGTACTTC. This encodes CASKLLRPAGEQYF.

V is TRBV19 and J is TRBJ2-1; 7 nucleotides match TRBD2. Germline V gene lookup returns CDR1 LNHDA and CDR2 SQIVND (reference sequence). The CDR3 runs 15 residues. V was pared by 7 bases and J by 0 bases, with 6 bases of the junction left unmatched. The CDR3 protein is CASTAGASSYNEQFF. CDR3 nucleotide sequence: TGTGCCAGTACGGCGGGAGCGAGCTCCTACAATGAGCAGTTCTTC. The entire variable domain, with the rest obtained from reference TRBV19 and TRBJ2-1, is as follows: DGGITQSPKYLFRKEGQNVTLSCEQNLNHDAMYWYRQDPGQGLRLIYYSQIVNDFQKGDIAEGYSVSREKKESFPLTVTSAQKNPTAFYLCASTAGASSYNEQFFGPGTRLTVL.